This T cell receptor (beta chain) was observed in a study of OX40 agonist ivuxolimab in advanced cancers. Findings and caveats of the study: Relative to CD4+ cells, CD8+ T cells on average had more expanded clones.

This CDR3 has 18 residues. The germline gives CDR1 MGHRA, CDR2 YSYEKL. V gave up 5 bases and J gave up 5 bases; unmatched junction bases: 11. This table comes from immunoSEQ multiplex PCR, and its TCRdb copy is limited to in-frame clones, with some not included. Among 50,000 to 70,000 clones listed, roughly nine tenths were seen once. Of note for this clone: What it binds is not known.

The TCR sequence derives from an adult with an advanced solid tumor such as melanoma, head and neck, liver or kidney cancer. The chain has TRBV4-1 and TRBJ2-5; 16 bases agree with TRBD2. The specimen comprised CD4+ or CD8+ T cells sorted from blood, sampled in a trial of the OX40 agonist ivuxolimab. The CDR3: CASSVGTSGGVRQETQYF. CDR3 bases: TGCGCCAGCAGCGTGGGGACTAGCGGGGGGGTTCGTCAGGAGACCCAGTACTTC.